This T cell receptor beta chain was sequenced for a study of T-cell memory formation after mild COVID-19 (dated by TCRdb to about 2021). Turning to the overall study: TCR sequence clusters from the two donors were found to be largely donor specific. T-cell clones expanding and contracting after mild COVID-19 in two donors were tracked by longitudinal TCRalpha and TCRbeta repertoire sequencing. Two young, previously healthy adult volunteers, one female and one male, were included in the cohort.

In the case of this clonotype: The target of this receptor is not known. No qualities accompany the bases; no much larger clone lies one base away.

PBMCs were isolated by Ficoll-Paque density gradient centrifugation. Instrument used: Illumina NovaSeq 6000. TCRalpha and TCRbeta cDNA libraries were constructed by 5'RACE with constant-segment primers, with sample barcodes and unique molecular identifiers being introduced. RNA was extracted from every sample with Trizol reagent. Library amplification was performed in two PCR steps, and a second sample barcode and Illumina TruSeq adapters were introduced in the second step. Sequencing of the libraries was done on an Illumina NovaSeq, producing 2 x 150 bp paired-end reads. Per the source publication's procedure: The reads were demultiplexed and collapsed into UMI-guided consensus sequences using migec v1.2.7. With mixcr v2.1.11, UMI consensuses were aligned to TRA and TRB V and J templates and assembled into clonotypes. Expanded or contracted clonotypes were those called significant by both edgeR and NoisET, with noise models trained on biological replicates. For edgeR calls, the thresholds were a false discovery rate-adjusted p below 0.01 and a log2 fold-change of 1. As an exploratory analysis of dynamics, max-normalized trajectories of the 1000 most abundant clonotypes were examined by PCA with hierarchical clustering. Separately sequenced CD4+ and CD8+ repertoires were used to assign a CD4 or CD8 phenotype to each responding clone. TCRdb passed the public sequencing reads through fastp at Q25 and MiXCR, retaining productive beta sequences. Rows are unified per CDR3 protein, each entry keeping the most common DNA and genes. TCRdb, not the authors, supplied the V and J calls. In this sample the table shows 300,000 to 350,000 distinct CDR3 sequences, over 11% of which occur a single time. Around a fifth of the sample lies in the top ten.

Overall study outcomes, separate from this receptor: The detection of some responding clones in pre-infection memory suggests that pre-existing cross-reactive memory T cells joined the SARS-CoV-2 response. Only a couple of mild cases were covered in the study, and larger cohorts including severe cases with pre-infection samples were considered necessary. The second-wave clones that peaked on day 37 were not confirmed to be SARS-CoV-2 specific. Clones contracting from day 15 to 85 had balanced CD4/CD8 phenotypes, while a second wave expanding from day 15 to 37 was biased towards CD4+. Contracting CD4+ clones were located mainly in the CM and EM memory subsets, whereas CD8+ clones were found to be enriched in EMRA.

The source is a man younger than 30 who had mild COVID-19 (a few samples of this study predate the infection). The sample titles of this study are shuffled in the database, so cell type and time point are left out; the donor was told from shared clones. The sample consisted of PBMCs or a T cell subset sorted from them (not recorded which).

The sequence in DNA is TGTGCCAGCAGCGCTGCGGGTAGCGGGGGGGCCTATGAGCAGTTCTTC. It translates to CASSAAGSGGAYEQFF. The rearranged chain carries TRBV7-3 and TRBJ2-1, with 11 bases aligning to TRBD2. Trimming removed 5 bases from V and 8 bases from J; the gene matches leave 11 bases unexplained. CDR1 SGHTA and CDR2 FQGTGA are derived from the germline V gene. The cysteine opens and the phenylalanine closes a CDR3 of 16 amino acids. Of all the DNA, just the CDR3 is kept, 48 bases in frame from base 1.